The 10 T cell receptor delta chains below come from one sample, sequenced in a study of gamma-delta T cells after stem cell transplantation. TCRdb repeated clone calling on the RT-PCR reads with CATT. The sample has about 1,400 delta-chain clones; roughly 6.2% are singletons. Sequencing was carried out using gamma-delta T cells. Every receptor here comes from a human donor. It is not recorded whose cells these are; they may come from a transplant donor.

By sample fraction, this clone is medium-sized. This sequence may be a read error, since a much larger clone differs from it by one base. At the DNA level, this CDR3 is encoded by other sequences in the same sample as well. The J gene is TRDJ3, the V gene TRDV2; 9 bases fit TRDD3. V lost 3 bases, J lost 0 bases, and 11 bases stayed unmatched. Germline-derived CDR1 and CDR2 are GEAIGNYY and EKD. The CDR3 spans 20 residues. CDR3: CACDPLLGEESSWDTRQMFF. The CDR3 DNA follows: TGTGCCTGTGACCCGTTACTGGGGGAGGAAAGCTCCTGGGACACCCGACAGATGTTTTTC.

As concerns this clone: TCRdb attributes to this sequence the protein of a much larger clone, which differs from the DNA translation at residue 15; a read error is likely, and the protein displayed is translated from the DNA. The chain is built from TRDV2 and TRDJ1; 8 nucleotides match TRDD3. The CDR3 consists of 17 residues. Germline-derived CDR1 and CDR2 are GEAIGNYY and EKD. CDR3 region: CACDPVLGEDFTDKPIF. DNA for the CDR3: TGTGCCTGTGACCCTGTGCTGGGGGAAGATTTCACCGATAAACCCATCTTT.

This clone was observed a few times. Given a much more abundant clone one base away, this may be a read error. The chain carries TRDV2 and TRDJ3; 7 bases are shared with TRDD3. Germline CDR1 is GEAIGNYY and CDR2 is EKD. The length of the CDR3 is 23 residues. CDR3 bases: TGTGCCTGTGACACCATTCTACTGTCTGGGGGCCGAGATGGCTCCTGGGACACCCGACAGGTGTTTTTC. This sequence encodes CACDTILLSGGRDGSWDTRQVFF.

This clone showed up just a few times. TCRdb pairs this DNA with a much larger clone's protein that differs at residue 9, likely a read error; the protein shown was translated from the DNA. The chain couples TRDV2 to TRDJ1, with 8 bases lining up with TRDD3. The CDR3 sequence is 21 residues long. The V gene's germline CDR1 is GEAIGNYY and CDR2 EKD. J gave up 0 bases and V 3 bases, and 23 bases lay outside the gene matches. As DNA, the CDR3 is TGTGCCTGTGACTCCGTCCTACTGAGGGATACGGGGACCCTGAACACCGATAAACTCATCTTT. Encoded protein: CACDSVLLRDTGTLNTDKLIF.

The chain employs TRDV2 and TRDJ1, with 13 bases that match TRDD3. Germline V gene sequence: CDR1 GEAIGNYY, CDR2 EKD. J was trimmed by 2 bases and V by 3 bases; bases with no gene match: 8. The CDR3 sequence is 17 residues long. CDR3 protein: CACDPLLGDTRTDKLIF. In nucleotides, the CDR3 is TGTGCCTGTGACCCACTACTGGGGGATACGCGGACCGATAAACTCATCTTT.

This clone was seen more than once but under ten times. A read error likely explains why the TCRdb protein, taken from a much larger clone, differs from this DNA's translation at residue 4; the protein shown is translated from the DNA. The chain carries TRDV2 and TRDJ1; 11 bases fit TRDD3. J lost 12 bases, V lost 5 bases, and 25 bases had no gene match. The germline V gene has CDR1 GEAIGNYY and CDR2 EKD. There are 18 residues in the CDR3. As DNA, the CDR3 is TGTGCCTGTGGCCCACTAGTGGGGGATACGCTCCACCGACGACCTTTCATCTTT. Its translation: CACGPLVGDTLHRRPFIF.

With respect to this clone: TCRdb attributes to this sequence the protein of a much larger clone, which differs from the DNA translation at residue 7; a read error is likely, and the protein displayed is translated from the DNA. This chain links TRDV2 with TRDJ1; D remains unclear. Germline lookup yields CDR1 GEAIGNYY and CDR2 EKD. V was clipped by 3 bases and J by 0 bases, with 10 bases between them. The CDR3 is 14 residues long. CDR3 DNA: TGTGCCTGTGACCCATTACCAAACACCGATAAACTCATCTTT. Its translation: CACDPLPNTDKLIF.

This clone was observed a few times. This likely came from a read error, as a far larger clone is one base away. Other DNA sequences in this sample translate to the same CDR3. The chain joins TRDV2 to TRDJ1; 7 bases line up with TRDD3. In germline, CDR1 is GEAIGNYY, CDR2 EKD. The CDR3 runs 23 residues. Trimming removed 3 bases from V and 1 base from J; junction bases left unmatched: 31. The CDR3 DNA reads TGTGCCTGTGACGCCCTTTATGTGACACCGGAGGTCCTGGGGGCCCACCTCACCGATAAACTCATCTTT. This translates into CACDALYVTPEVLGAHLTDKLIF.

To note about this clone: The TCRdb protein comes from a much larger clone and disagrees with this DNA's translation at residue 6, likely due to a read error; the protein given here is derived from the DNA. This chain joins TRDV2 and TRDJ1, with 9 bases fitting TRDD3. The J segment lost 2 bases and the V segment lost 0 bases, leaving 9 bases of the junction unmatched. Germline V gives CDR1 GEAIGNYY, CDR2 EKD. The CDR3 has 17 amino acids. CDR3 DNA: TGTGCCTGTGACACCGTTCCTACTGGGGGAGAAACCGATAAACTCATCTTT. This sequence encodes CACDTVPTGGETDKLIF.

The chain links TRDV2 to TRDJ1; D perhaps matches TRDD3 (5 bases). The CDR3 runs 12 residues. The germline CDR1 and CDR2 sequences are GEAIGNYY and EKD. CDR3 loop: CAGEDFTDKLIF. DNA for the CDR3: TGTGCTGGGGAAGATTTCACCGATAAACTCATCTTT.